Listed below are T cell receptor beta chains from one sample, sequenced in a study of response to subunit inactivated influenza vaccine. In TCRdb, the RT-PCR reads were re-called with MiXCR into one record per CDR3 protein. Among 650,000 to 850,000 distinct CDR3 sequences listed, 14% were seen once. The source material was PBMCs from blood, sampled 14 days before vaccination. The receptors were gathered from a man aged 50 or older who received an inactivated influenza vaccine. CDR3s include the opening cysteine and the closing phenylalanine or tryptophan. Each record gives: CDR3 length, D gene, J gene, V gene, clone size, CDR3 protein, CDR3 DNA. D genes are given only for firm matches. Clone sizes are given selectively: once, few, many, or a class where the clone is expanded.

CDR3 length: 15
D gene: .
J gene: TRBJ1-1
V gene: TRBV7-9
clone size: .
CDR3 protein: CASSLIGLSGSEAFF
CDR3 DNA: TGTGCCAGCAGCTTAATCGGGTTATCGGGCTCTGAAGCTTTCTTT

CDR3 length: 14
D gene: .
J gene: TRBJ2-1
V gene: TRBV4-2
clone size: .
CDR3 protein: CASSQRAGYGEQFF
CDR3 DNA: TGTGCCAGCAGCCAAAGGGCGGGATATGGTGAGCAGTTCTTC

CDR3 length: 15
D gene: .
J gene: TRBJ2-2
V gene: TRBV28
clone size: many
CDR3 protein: CASSFGGGNTGELFF
CDR3 DNA: TGTGCCAGCAGTTTTGGTGGGGGTAACACCGGGGAGCTGTTTTTT

CDR3 length: 13
D gene: .
J gene: TRBJ2-7
V gene: TRBV27
clone size: many
CDR3 protein: CASSSLLSYEQYF
CDR3 DNA: TGTGCCAGCAGTTCGTTGCTTTCCTACGAGCAGTACTTC

CDR3 length: 14
D gene: .
J gene: TRBJ2-5
V gene: TRBV5-1
clone size: few
CDR3 protein: CASSLVTGRETQYF
CDR3 DNA: TGCGCCAGCAGCTTGGTGACAGGGAGGGAGACCCAGTACTTC

CDR3 length: 18
D gene: .
J gene: TRBJ2-2
V gene: TRBV12-5
clone size: .
CDR3 protein: CASAPRALGAPNTGELFF
CDR3 DNA: TGTGCTAGTGCCCCCCGGGCCCTCGGGGCTCCGAACACCGGGGAGCTGTTTTTT

CDR3 length: 17
D gene: .
J gene: TRBJ2-1
V gene: TRBV9
clone size: few
CDR3 protein: CASSVSPGVSSYNEQFF
CDR3 DNA: TGTGCCAGCAGCGTAAGTCCCGGAGTGAGCAGCTACAATGAGCAGTTCTTC

CDR3 length: 15
D gene: TRBD1
J gene: TRBJ2-4
V gene: TRBV20-1
clone size: .
CDR3 protein: CSATTGVGDKNIQYF
CDR3 DNA: TGCAGTGCTACAACAGGGGTTGGAGACAAAAACATTCAGTACTTC

CDR3 length: 14
D gene: .
J gene: TRBJ1-2
V gene: TRBV4-3
clone size: few
CDR3 protein: CASSQTDGAYGYTF
CDR3 DNA: TGCGCCAGCAGCCAGACGGACGGGGCCTATGGCTACACCTTC

CDR3 length: 14
D gene: .
J gene: TRBJ2-5
V gene: TRBV7-9
clone size: few
CDR3 protein: CASSPGQGDETQYF
CDR3 DNA: TGTGCCAGCAGCCCGGGCCAGGGCGACGAGACCCAGTACTTC

CDR3 length: 14
D gene: TRBD2
J gene: TRBJ2-3
V gene: TRBV12-3/TRBV12-4
clone size: few
CDR3 protein: CASSFPGGRDTQYF
CDR3 DNA: TGTGCCAGCAGTTTTCCGGGGGGGCGGGATACGCAGTATTTT

CDR3 length: 20
D gene: TRBD2
J gene: TRBJ2-2
V gene: TRBV6-2/TRBV6-3
clone size: few
CDR3 protein: CASSYLGLAGVPLNTGELFF
CDR3 DNA: TGTGCCAGCAGTTACTTGGGACTAGCGGGAGTCCCCCTAAACACCGGGGAGCTGTTTTTT

CDR3 length: 15
D gene: .
J gene: TRBJ2-5
V gene: TRBV9
clone size: many
CDR3 protein: CASSPMGRVQETQYF
CDR3 DNA: TGTGCCAGCAGCCCAATGGGACGGGTACAAGAGACCCAGTACTTC

CDR3 length: 15
D gene: .
J gene: TRBJ2-2
V gene: TRBV7-2
clone size: .
CDR3 protein: CASSLRRGSTGELFF
CDR3 DNA: TGTGCCAGCAGCTTGCGCCGGGGGAGCACCGGGGAGCTGTTTTTT

CDR3 length: 17
D gene: TRBD1
J gene: TRBJ1-6
V gene: TRBV7-8
clone size: few
CDR3 protein: CASSLEGQGVFTSPLHF
CDR3 DNA: TGTGCCAGCAGCTTAGAGGGGCAGGGGGTTTTCACCTCACCCCTCCACTTT

CDR3 length: 14
D gene: .
J gene: TRBJ1-4
V gene: TRBV6-5
clone size: .
CDR3 protein: CASSYRDRHEKLFF
CDR3 DNA: TGTGCCAGCAGTTACCGGGACCGACATGAAAAACTGTTTTTT

CDR3 length: 16
D gene: TRBD2
J gene: TRBJ2-1
V gene: TRBV18
clone size: few
CDR3 protein: CASSQELTSGLNEQFF
CDR3 DNA: TGTGCCAGCTCCCAGGAGCTGACTAGCGGACTAAATGAGCAGTTCTTC

CDR3 length: 16
D gene: TRBD2
J gene: TRBJ2-1
V gene: TRBV5-1
clone size: few
CDR3 protein: CASSLVLGGAYNEQFF
CDR3 DNA: TGCGCCAGCAGCTTGGTGTTGGGAGGGGCGTACAATGAGCAGTTCTTC

CDR3 length: 14
D gene: TRBD1
J gene: TRBJ1-2
V gene: TRBV7-2
clone size: .
CDR3 protein: CASSLATGASGYTF
CDR3 DNA: TGTGCCAGCAGCTTAGCGACAGGGGCTAGTGGCTACACCTTC

CDR3 length: 15
D gene: .
J gene: TRBJ2-1
V gene: TRBV18
clone size: .
CDR3 protein: CASSTPSTPYNEQFF
CDR3 DNA: TGTGCCAGCTCCACCCCCAGTACTCCCTACAATGAGCAGTTCTTC

CDR3 length: 13
D gene: .
J gene: TRBJ2-3
V gene: TRBV25-1
clone size: .
CDR3 protein: CASGSLTVDTQYF
CDR3 DNA: TGTGCCAGCGGATCATTGACAGTTGATACGCAGTATTTT

CDR3 length: 13
D gene: .
J gene: TRBJ2-1
V gene: TRBV6-1
clone size: .
CDR3 protein: CASSERRNNEQFF
CDR3 DNA: TGTGCCAGCAGTGAAAGGAGGAACAATGAGCAGTTCTTC

CDR3 length: 15
D gene: TRBD2
J gene: TRBJ2-1
V gene: TRBV9
clone size: few
CDR3 protein: CASSTGTSAYNEQFF
CDR3 DNA: TGTGCCAGCAGCACAGGGACTAGCGCCTACAATGAGCAGTTCTTC

CDR3 length: 17
D gene: TRBD2
J gene: TRBJ2-1
V gene: TRBV20-1
clone size: many
CDR3 protein: CSAKGLAVGSGYNEQFF
CDR3 DNA: TGCAGTGCCAAGGGACTAGCGGTTGGTTCGGGCTACAATGAGCAGTTCTTC

CDR3 length: 14
D gene: .
J gene: TRBJ2-7
V gene: TRBV12-3/TRBV12-4
clone size: .
CDR3 protein: CASSLTGGQFEQYF
CDR3 DNA: TGTGCCAGCAGTTTAACAGGAGGACAGTTCGAGCAGTACTTC

CDR3 length: 15
D gene: TRBD2
J gene: TRBJ2-1
V gene: TRBV6-2/TRBV6-3
clone size: many
CDR3 protein: CASSFSGGTYNEQFF
CDR3 DNA: TGTGCCAGCAGTTTTAGCGGGGGCACCTACAATGAGCAGTTCTTC

CDR3 length: 11
D gene: .
J gene: TRBJ2-1
V gene: TRBV2
clone size: .
CDR3 protein: CAIDRPNEQFF
CDR3 DNA: TGTGCCATCGACAGGCCTAATGAGCAGTTCTTC

CDR3 length: 12
D gene: TRBD1
J gene: TRBJ2-3
V gene: TRBV4-1
clone size: .
CDR3 protein: CASSQHQGAMYF
CDR3 DNA: TGCGCCAGCAGCCAACACCAGGGGGCTATGTATTTT

CDR3 length: 14
D gene: TRBD2
J gene: TRBJ2-1
V gene: TRBV20-1
clone size: few
CDR3 protein: CSAPLAGGRGEQFF
CDR3 DNA: TGCAGTGCCCCCCTAGCGGGGGGGCGTGGTGAGCAGTTCTTC

CDR3 length: 13
D gene: TRBD2
J gene: TRBJ2-1
V gene: TRBV29-1
clone size: few
CDR3 protein: CSVRLADHNEQFF
CDR3 DNA: TGCAGCGTTAGACTAGCGGACCACAATGAGCAGTTCTTC

CDR3 length: 15
D gene: .
J gene: TRBJ2-4
V gene: TRBV10-3
clone size: .
CDR3 protein: CAISESGGAKNIQYF
CDR3 DNA: TGTGCCATCAGTGAGTCTGGGGGAGCCAAAAACATTCAGTACTTC